The T cell receptor beta chain described here comes from a study of T cells in Graves' hyperthyroidism and ophthalmopathy. Points on this clonotype: Its antigen is still unknown.

TCR beta CDR3 regions were amplified from RNA. First-round RT-PCR targeting the TCR CDR3 was performed with the HTBI primer set. TCRdb re-analysed the multiplex PCR reads in MiXCR, keeping a single row per CDR3 protein. The sample holds about 540,000 distinct CDR3 sequences; about 45% are singletons and the top ten take 8.2%. The CDR3 has 14 amino acids. Deletions cut 6 bases from V and 6 bases from J, with 17 bases between. Study-level findings and limits: Patients with ophthalmopathy were separated from those with stable hyperthyroidism by a 13 V-J model.

V and J are TRBV12-3 or TRBV12-4 and TRBJ1-2; perhaps TRBD1 as D (6 bases). The sample was peripheral blood or thyroid tissue (not recorded which). The TCR comes from a young woman with Graves' hyperthyroidism. CDR3 DNA sequence: TGTGCCAGCAGCATTTCGCAGGGGTATGATGGCTACACCTTC. It codes for CASSISQGYDGYTF.